A single sample gave rise to the 30 T cell receptor beta chains below, sequenced in a study of identical twins. In TCRdb, the 5' RACE reads were re-called with MiXCR into one record per CDR3 protein. The data hold fewer than 450,000 distinct CDR3 sequences, with roughly 10% observed a single time. The sample comprised naive T cells sorted from blood. These receptors were obtained from a woman aged 45-65 years in good health.

This clonotype was seen only once. The V call is TRBV12-3 or TRBV12-4, the J call TRBJ2-1; D is perhaps TRBD2 (5 bases). The CDR3 consists of 16 residues. V was clipped by 6 bases and J by 7 bases, with 22 bases between them. CDR3 nucleotide sequence: TGTGCCAGCAGACCTTCCCGACTCCCCGGGGAGAATGAGCAGTTCTTC. Encoded protein: CASRPSRLPGENEQFF.

The chain is built from TRBV5-1 and TRBJ2-4; D may correspond to TRBD1 or TRBD2 (6 bases each). The length of the CDR3 is 17 residues. Deletions cut 0 bases from V and 0 bases from J, with 13 bases between. CDR1 and CDR2 from the germline V gene are SGHRS and YFSETQ. DNA of the CDR3: TGCGCCAGCAGCTTGGAAGCACAGGGACTAGCCAAAAACATTCAGTACTTC. It encodes CASSLEAQGLAKNIQYF. Variable domain in full (rest from reference TRBV5-1 and TRBJ2-4): KAGVTQTPRYLIKTRGQQVTLSCSPISGHRSVSWYQQTPGQGLQFLFEYFSETQRNKGNFPGRFSGRQFSNSRSEMNVSTLELGDSALYLCASSLEAQGLAKNIQYFGAGTRLSVL.

The genes are TRBV7-2 and TRBJ2-1; no clear D gene. The CDR3 runs 15 residues. Germline CDR1 and CDR2: SGHTA and FQGNSA. The germline V and J ends were trimmed by 3 bases and 0 bases, with 9 bases remaining between them. The CDR3 DNA follows: TGTGCCAGCAGCTTCGAAACCCGCTCCTACAATGAGCAGTTCTTC. It yields the protein CASSFETRSYNEQFF.

This clonotype was found a few times. DNA for the CDR3: TGCAGCGTTGAAGATAAGCGGAGCTCCTACAATGAGCAGTTCTTC. This gives the protein CSVEDKRSSYNEQFF. V is TRBV29-1 and J is TRBJ2-1; D is possibly TRBD2 (5 bases). V was shortened by 0 bases and J by 0 bases, with 9 bases between the two germline ends. Germline CDR1 and CDR2: SQVTM and ANQGSEA. This CDR3 comprises 15 residues.

This sequence joins TRBV28 and TRBJ1-6; tentatively, D is TRBD1 (6 bases). Germline CDR1 MDHEN, CDR2 SYDVKM. Deletions cut 7 bases from V and 9 bases from J, with 13 bases between. The CDR3 contains 13 residues. The CDR3 region has the DNA TGTGCCAGCAACCGACTACAGGGTTCACCCCTCCACTTT. It yields the protein CASNRLQGSPLHF.

At least ten counts were recorded for this clonotype. J is TRBJ2-7 and V is TRBV5-1, with 8 bases aligning to TRBD2. The CDR3 is 14 amino acids. CDR1 and CDR2 (germline): SGHRS, YFSETQ. The J segment lost 5 bases and the V segment lost 5 bases, leaving 9 bases of the junction unmatched. CDR3 residues: CASSRREGRNEQYF. As DNA, the CDR3 is TGCGCCAGCAGTCGCCGGGAGGGCCGCAACGAGCAGTACTTC.

This clonotype was seen a handful of times. The gene calls are TRBV12-3 or TRBV12-4 and TRBJ2-1; 11 bases map to TRBD2. This CDR3 has 16 amino acids. V was clipped by 1 base and J by 6 bases; unmatched bases: 5. The CDR3 DNA sequence: TGTGCCAGCAGTTTAGGGGGACTAGCGGCCCCCAATGAGCAGTTCTTC. This sequence encodes CASSLGGLAAPNEQFF.

This clonotype came up many times. Here the CDR3 DNA reads TGCAGTGCTATTCGTTCGGACCCCGGCACCGGGGAGCTGTTTTTT. It translates to CSAIRSDPGTGELFF. The chain is built from TRBV20-1 and TRBJ2-2; D is undetermined. The CDR3 consists of 15 residues. Trimming pared 4 bases from V and 4 bases from J, leaving 16 bases between. In germline, CDR1 is DFQATT, CDR2 SNEGSKA (reference sequence).

The chain is built from TRBV5-1 and TRBJ1-2; 7 bases agree with TRBD1. This CDR3 contains 14 residues. The V gene end was trimmed by 5 bases and the J gene end by 6 bases; junction bases not matched to a gene: 10. From germline, CDR1 is SGHRS and CDR2 YFSETQ. The CDR3 DNA follows: TGCGCCAGCAGGGCAACCTGGGACAGCGATGGCTACACCTTC. Translation: CASRATWDSDGYTF.

This clonotype showed up just a few times. The V call is TRBV2, the J call TRBJ2-1; the match to TRBD1 covers 7 bases. The CDR3 totals 15 residues. J gave up 5 bases and V 5 bases, and 9 bases lay outside the gene matches. Germline loops: CDR1 SNHLY, CDR2 FYNNEI. CDR3 loop: CASSPRQGGHNEQFF. CDR3 DNA sequence: TGTGCCAGCAGTCCCCGACAGGGTGGTCACAATGAGCAGTTCTTC.

Concerning this clonotype itself: A much larger clone lies one base from this, so it may be a read error. The gene calls are TRBV12-3 or TRBV12-4 and TRBJ1-2; 7 nucleotides line up with TRBD1. CDR3 size: 12 residues. The CDR3 loop is CASSPDRNGYPF. The CDR3 nucleotides read TGTGCCAGCAGTCCGGACAGGAACGGCTACCCCTTC.

The rearrangement uses TRBV9 and TRBJ2-1; D is undetermined. V lost 0 bases and J 3 bases, leaving 10 bases between the germline ends. Germline-derived CDR1 and CDR2 are SGDLS and YYNGEE. This CDR3 contains 15 residues. The DNA for the CDR3 is TGTGCCAGCAGCGTAGCTACGGAAGGCTACAATGAGCAGTTCTTC. It specifies CASSVATEGYNEQFF.

This clonotype has a count of ten or more. This sequence joins TRBV12-3 or TRBV12-4 and TRBJ2-1; the D gene is possibly TRBD2 (7 bases). This CDR3 region has 15 residues. The V end was cut by 3 bases, the J end by 10 bases, with 19 bases between. CDR3 in amino acids: CASSFQQGGRREQFF. The CDR3 DNA sequence: TGTGCCAGCAGTTTCCAACAGGGCGGGAGACGGGAGCAGTTCTTC.

The chain carries TRBV29-1 and TRBJ2-5, with TRBD1 as a possible D gene (6 bases). This CDR3 has 14 residues. The germline V gene encodes CDR1 SQVTM and CDR2 ANQGSEA. V gave up 4 bases and J gave up 4 bases, with 16 bases separating them. CDR3 DNA: TGCAGCGTTGTAGGGACATTAAAGCGAGAGACCCAGTACTTC. Translating it yields CSVVGTLKRETQYF.

This clonotype was detected only a few times. The chain is built from TRBV5-1 and TRBJ2-1; D is possibly TRBD2 (6 bases). The CDR3 extends over 15 amino acids. From germline, CDR1 is SGHRS and CDR2 YFSETQ. The V end was cut by 2 bases, the J end by 6 bases, with 15 bases between. The CDR3 is CASSFVGLGGNEQFF. The CDR3, as DNA: TGCGCCAGCAGCTTTGTAGGACTGGGGGGCAATGAGCAGTTCTTC.

This clonotype has at least ten counts. This chain connects TRBV5-1 to TRBJ2-1, with D perhaps matching TRBD2 (5 bases). V was shortened by 3 bases and J by 6 bases, with 16 bases between the two germline ends. This CDR3 comprises 15 residues. Germline lookup yields CDR1 SGHRS and CDR2 YFSETQ. DNA of the CDR3: TGCGCCAGCAGCTCGCTTCTGGGAGCGCCCAATGAGCAGTTCTTC. It specifies CASSSLLGAPNEQFF.

The genes are TRBV19 and TRBJ1-5, with D possibly being TRBD1 (5 bases). The V gene's germline CDR1 is LNHDA and CDR2 SQIVND (reference sequence). Between the trimmed V and J ends, which lost 9 bases and 2 bases, there was a span of 20 bases. The CDR3 covers 16 residues. The CDR3 loop reads CASWRQGGDGNQPQHF. As DNA, the CDR3 is TGTGCCAGCTGGCGTCAGGGAGGGGACGGCAATCAGCCCCAGCATTTT.

A few counts support this clonotype. This chain joins TRBV27 and TRBJ2-5; a weak D match, TRBD2 (6 bases). The CDR3 contains 14 residues. Trimming shortened V by 5 bases and J by 5 bases, and 15 bases separated the two germline ends. CDR1 and CDR2 (germline): MNHEY, SMNVEV (reference sequence). CDR3 sequence: CASSPEGPSETQYF. CDR3 in DNA: TGTGCCAGCAGTCCGGAGGGGCCTTCGGAGACCCAGTACTTC.

This clonotype has at least ten counts. The gene calls are TRBV12-3 or TRBV12-4 and TRBJ2-1; D could derive from TRBD1 or TRBD2 (5 bases each). Deletions cut 8 bases from V and 9 bases from J, with 17 bases between. The CDR3 runs to 13 residues. In DNA form, the CDR3 reads TGTGCCAGCGACAGCGGTGCGGCGGGTGAGCAGTTCTTC. Protein: CASDSGAAGEQFF.

The rearrangement links TRBV7-9 to TRBJ2-4, with D possibly TRBD1 on 6 matching bases. Germline CDR1 and CDR2: SEHNR and FQNEAQ (reference sequence). With 5 bases removed from V and 2 bases from J, the gap between germline ends came to 10 bases. The CDR3 is 14 amino acids. CDR3 residues: CASSPQGSKNIQYF. CDR3 in DNA: TGTGCCAGCAGCCCTCAGGGGTCCAAAAACATTCAGTACTTC.

This clonotype was seen a few times. V usage is TRBV12-3 or TRBV12-4 and J usage is TRBJ2-1; TRBD2 matches 10 bases. This CDR3 is 16 amino acids long. J was trimmed by 3 bases and V by 8 bases; bases with no gene match: 10. The CDR3 coding sequence is TGTGCCAGCTACACCTCACTAGCGGGATTCTACAATGAGCAGTTCTTC. It encodes CASYTSLAGFYNEQFF.

In its sample, this clonotype was seen a few times. The chain uses TRBV15 and TRBJ2-7; D uncertain. Per germline, CDR1 LNHNV and CDR2 YYDKDF (reference sequence). Trimming cost V 3 bases and J 3 bases, with 15 bases left between them. This CDR3 comprises 15 residues. The CDR3 coding sequence is TGTGCCACCAGCAGTTCGGAGACTGCAATCTACGAGCAGTACTTC. It yields the protein CATSSSETAIYEQYF.

This clonotype was seen only a few times. J is TRBJ2-3 and V is TRBV11-3, with a weak D call TRBD2 (5 bases). This CDR3 is built from 13 residues. The V end was cut by 8 bases, the J end by 2 bases, with 11 bases between. Germline CDR1 is SGHNT and CDR2 is YENEEA. Written as DNA, the CDR3 is TGTGCCAGCCGGGAACTTCCCACAGATACGCAGTATTTT. Translation: CASRELPTDTQYF.

This clonotype has a count of ten or more. The rearrangement uses TRBV6-6 and TRBJ2-7, with 9 bases identical to TRBD2. The CDR3 length is 16 residues. The germline gives CDR1 MNHNY, CDR2 SVGAGI (reference sequence). V was clipped by 2 bases and J by 5 bases; unmatched bases: 10. In nucleotides, the CDR3 is TGTGCCAGCAGTTACCCGCCCAGCGGGAGGATTGACGAGCAGTACTTC. This codes for CASSYPPSGRIDEQYF.

This clonotype was seen more than once but under ten times. This chain connects TRBV6-6 to TRBJ2-1; 9 bases fit TRBD1. CDR3 length: 15 residues. V shed 6 bases and J 9 bases; nucleotides not matched to a gene: 12. Germline CDR1 MNHNY, CDR2 SVGAGI (reference sequence). The CDR3 sequence: CASSLGTGIWSEQFF. In nucleotides, the CDR3 is TGTGCCAGCAGCCTCGGGACAGGGATATGGAGTGAGCAGTTCTTC.

This clonotype was detected only a few times. The chain links TRBV4-2 to TRBJ2-2; TRBD1 agrees at 8 bases. Germline assignment: CDR1 LGHNA and CDR2 YNFKEQ. The length of the CDR3 is 17 residues. The trim removed 2 bases at V and 2 bases at J, leaving 7 bases unmatched. The CDR3 DNA reads as TGTGCCAGCAGCCAACCTGACAGGGGTGGTAACACCGGGGAGCTGTTTTTT. This gives the protein CASSQPDRGGNTGELFF.

V and J are TRBV4-1 and TRBJ2-1; D is possibly TRBD2 (7 bases). CDR3 length: 17 amino acids. V was cut by 0 bases and J by 8 bases, with 20 bases left in between. CDR1 MGHRA and CDR2 YSYEKL come from the germline V gene. CDR3 coding DNA: TGCGCCAGCAGCCAAGATCGGGGGGCGGGAGTGGATGATGAGCAGTTCTTC. This sequence encodes CASSQDRGAGVDDEQFF.

This clonotype showed up just a few times. The V gene is TRBV29-1, the J gene TRBJ1-1, with D uncertain. Trimming left V 4 bases short and J 2 bases short, with 11 bases between. Germline V CDR1 and CDR2: SQVTM, ANQGSEA. The CDR3 totals 13 residues. For the CDR3, the DNA is TGCAGCGTTGTCCGAGTTAGAAACACTGAAGCTTTCTTT. Translating gives CSVVRVRNTEAFF.

The rearrangement uses TRBV6-1 and TRBJ2-1; 11 nucleotides match TRBD2. V shed 3 bases, J shed 0 bases, and the junction held 4 bases outside the gene matches. Per the germline V gene, CDR1 is MNHNS and CDR2 is SASEGT. The CDR3 loop spans 17 amino acids. CDR3 DNA: TGTGCCAGCAGTGAGGTAGCGGGAGGGCCCTCCTACAATGAGCAGTTCTTC. This codes for CASSEVAGGPSYNEQFF.

This clonotype has just a few counts. V usage is TRBV5-1 and J usage is TRBJ2-5; D is unclear. The CDR3 is 14 residues long. The ends were cut back, 1 base at V and 3 bases at J, with 10 bases in the middle. Germline CDR1 is SGHRS and CDR2 is YFSETQ. CDR3 DNA sequence: TGCGCCAGCAGCTTGTTGCGGTCTGAAGAGACCCAGTACTTC. Amino acid sequence: CASSLLRSEETQYF.